One TCR beta chain is described in this entry. This record belongs to a study of blood T cell repertoires in COVID-19. Generated by immunoSEQ multiplex PCR, the TCRdb table keeps only in-frame clones and is missing some. This table has approximately 260,000 clones, under 95% appearing once. Living in about two dozen US areas, the participants were between roughly 18 and 89 years of age. Cohorts were based on clinical histories the participants reported. V was cut by 5 bases and J by 6 bases, with 16 bases left in between. CDR3 length: 14 amino acids. Germline-derived CDR1 and CDR2 are KGHSY and FQNENV.

V and J are TRBV16 and TRBJ1-1; D unresolved. The sequenced material came from PBMCs or T cells enriched from blood (not recorded which). The TCR was taken from a woman between 18 and 29 years old who had recovered from COVID-19. CDR3 residues: CASSEGKWGAEAFF. The CDR3 DNA is TGTGCCAGCAGCGAAGGTAAATGGGGAGCTGAAGCTTTCTTT.